These 32 T cell receptor beta chains were all obtained from the same sample, sequenced in a study of T-cell memory formation after mild COVID-19. TCRdb fed the 5' RACE reads into MiXCR, producing one record per CDR3 protein. The sample shows about 430,000 distinct CDR3 sequences, around 24% of them seen only once. Sequences were obtained from PBMCs or a T cell subset sorted from them (not recorded which). The receptors shown here come from an adult woman who had mild COVID-19 (a few samples of this study predate the infection). Cell type and time point are not known.

This clonotype turned up a few times. The chain couples TRBV5-5 to TRBJ1-2; D is perhaps TRBD1 (6 bases). V shed 1 base and J shed 4 bases, with 14 bases lying between them. The CDR3 runs to 15 residues. The V gene's germline CDR1 is SGHKS and CDR2 YYEKEE (reference sequence). CDR3 amino acids: CASSLNGGGGYGYTF. The CDR3 bases are TGTGCCAGCAGCTTGAACGGGGGCGGAGGCTATGGCTACACCTTC.

V is TRBV29-1 and J is TRBJ2-5; no clear D gene. CDR1 and CDR2 (germline): SQVTM, ANQGSEA. CDR3 length: 12 amino acids. V dropped 4 bases and J dropped 3 bases, with 9 bases sitting between them. CDR3 DNA sequence: TGCAGCGTTGGATATATAGAAGAGACCCAGTACTTC. It specifies CSVGYIEETQYF.

This clonotype was counted a few times. J is TRBJ2-1 and V is TRBV11-2; the match to TRBD2 covers 9 bases. This CDR3 has 18 residues. Trimming took 1 base from V and 4 from J; bases not matched to a gene: 11. CDR1 and CDR2 from the germline V gene are SGHAT and FQNNGV. The CDR3 protein is CASSLGRGLAGTYNEQFF. The CDR3, as DNA: TGTGCCAGCAGCTTAGGACGGGGTCTAGCGGGAACTTACAATGAGCAGTTCTTC.

Only a few counts were recorded for this clonotype. The V and J genes are TRBV14 and TRBJ2-3; no reliable D call. This CDR3 has 13 residues. Germline CDR1 is SGHDN and CDR2 is FVKESK. V was clipped by 0 bases and J by 10 bases, with 11 bases between them. CDR3 bases: TGTGCCAGCAGCCAAGAACCCCCGTTCCCGCAGTATTTT. It encodes CASSQEPPFPQYF. The whole variable domain, remainder taken from reference TRBV14 and TRBJ2-3, is EAGVTQFPSHSVIEKGQTVTLRCDPISGHDNLYWYRRVMGKEIKFLLHFVKESKQDESGMPNNRFLAERTGGTYSTLKVQPAELEDSGVYFCASSQEPPFPQYFGPGTRLTVL.

In this sample, this clonotype turned up many times. V usage is TRBV7-2 and J usage is TRBJ1-5; 7 positions agree with TRBD1. Germline CDR1 SGHTA, CDR2 FQGNSA. V shed 4 bases, J shed 2 bases, and the junction held 5 bases outside the gene matches. The CDR3 contains 15 residues. The DNA of the CDR3 is TGTGCCAGCAGCTCCAGACAGGGCGGCAATCAGCCCCAGCATTTT. Translation: CASSSRQGGNQPQHF.

This clonotype was counted between two and nine times. The chain employs TRBV6-5 and TRBJ2-2, with 8 bases that match TRBD2. CDR1 is MNHEY and CDR2 is SVGAGI in the germline V gene. The CDR3 totals 16 residues. The trim removed 5 bases at V and 4 bases at J, leaving 9 bases unmatched. The CDR3 sequence is CASSLTGTSGTGELFF. For the CDR3, the DNA is TGTGCCAGCAGTCTAACTGGGACTAGTGGCACCGGGGAGCTGTTTTTT.

This clonotype was counted between two and nine times. J is TRBJ2-2 and V is TRBV10-3; D gene unclear. This CDR3 spans 13 amino acids. V was pared by 6 bases and J by 4 bases, with 9 bases between. Germline V gives CDR1 ENHRY, CDR2 SYGVKD. The DNA for the CDR3 is TGTGCCATCAGCTGGACCGGCACCGGGGAGCTGTTTTTT. This encodes CAISWTGTGELFF.

This clonotype occurred a few times. The gene calls are TRBV7-9 and TRBJ2-1; no definite D call. The V gene's germline CDR1 is SEHNR and CDR2 FQNEAQ (reference sequence). V gave up 4 bases and J gave up 14 bases, with 18 bases separating them. This CDR3 has 13 amino acids. CDR3 in amino acids: CASSYRDRIGEFF. The CDR3, as DNA: TGTGCCAGCAGCTATAGAGATAGGATTGGGGAGTTCTTC.

The chain is built from TRBV5-1 and TRBJ2-7; D is ambiguous. The CDR3 spans 15 residues. CDR1 is SGHRS and CDR2 is YFSETQ in the germline V gene. V was clipped by 2 bases and J by 5 bases, with 17 bases between them. The CDR3 DNA reads as TGCGCCAGCAGCTTACGGGCCGGTCAAAAGGACGAGCAGTACTTC. It encodes CASSLRAGQKDEQYF.

This chain uses TRBV6-6 with TRBJ2-3, with D unresolved. Trimming pared 2 bases from V and 1 base from J, leaving 10 bases between. There are 15 residues in the CDR3. CDR1 is MNHNY, CDR2 SVGAGI, per germline (reference sequence). This CDR3 is CASSYEDVRTDTQYF. The DNA for the CDR3 is TGTGCCAGCAGTTACGAAGACGTACGCACAGATACGCAGTATTTT.

V and J are TRBV7-2 and TRBJ1-1; the D is unclear. Germline values: CDR1 SGHTA, CDR2 FQGNSA. This CDR3 is built from 12 residues. V lost 3 bases, J lost 7 bases, and 9 bases lay in between. The CDR3: CASSLHWGEAFF. The CDR3 nucleotides are TGTGCCAGCAGCTTGCATTGGGGTGAAGCTTTCTTT.

V gene TRBV9 combines with J gene TRBJ1-1; the match to TRBD1 covers 8 bases. This CDR3 has 14 amino acids. Germline V gene data show CDR1 as SGDLS and CDR2 as YYNGEE. V lost 1 base, J lost 5 bases, and 4 bases stayed unmatched. This CDR3 is CASSVSQGGTEAFF. The DNA for the CDR3 is TGTGCCAGCAGCGTATCACAGGGGGGGACTGAAGCTTTCTTT.

This chain joins TRBV6-5 and TRBJ1-1, with 10 positions matching TRBD1. CDR1 is MNHEY, CDR2 SVGAGI, per germline. Unmatched junction bases numbered 6, after V lost 7 bases and J lost 7 bases. The CDR3 extends over 13 amino acids. CDR3 in DNA: TGTGCCAGCATTAGACAGGGGGCGAATGAAGCTTTCTTT. The encoded protein is CASIRQGANEAFF.

Only a few counts were recorded for this clonotype. V and J are TRBV18 and TRBJ2-3, with TRBD2 matching over 9 bases. This CDR3 has 16 residues. The V and J ends lost 4 bases and 1 base, in that order; junction bases with no gene match: 6. Germline CDR1 is KGHSH and CDR2 is LQKENI. Written as DNA, the CDR3 is TGTGCCAGCTCACTGGTGTCTAGCGGGGGCACAGATACGCAGTATTTT. It yields the protein CASSLVSSGGTDTQYF.

This clonotype was counted a few times. The chain recombines TRBV12-3 or TRBV12-4 with TRBJ2-5; 7 bases match TRBD1. Trimming took 6 bases from V and 4 from J; bases not matched to a gene: 11. The CDR3 spans 15 residues. The CDR3 DNA follows: TGTGCCAGCAGCCCGACAGGGAAGTGGCGAGAGACCCAGTACTTC. This encodes CASSPTGKWRETQYF.

The V call is TRBV5-1, the J call TRBJ2-7; TRBD1 matches at 9 bases. Losses at the gene ends were 0 bases for V and 3 bases for J; bases not matched to a gene: 7. From germline, CDR1 is SGHRS and CDR2 YFSETQ. The CDR3 is 16 residues long. The CDR3 loop reads CASSLAWTGADYEQYF. The CDR3 DNA follows: TGCGCCAGCAGCTTGGCCTGGACAGGGGCCGACTACGAGCAGTACTTC. The whole variable domain, remainder taken from reference TRBV5-1 and TRBJ2-7, is KAGVTQTPRYLIKTRGQQVTLSCSPISGHRSVSWYQQTPGQGLQFLFEYFSETQRNKGNFPGRFSGRQFSNSRSEMNVSTLELGDSALYLCASSLAWTGADYEQYFGPGTRLTVT.

This clonotype came up a few times. V is TRBV15 and J is TRBJ2-2; D may match TRBD1 or TRBD2 (6 bases each). Germline CDR1 is LNHNV and CDR2 is YYDKDF (reference sequence). CDR3 length: 15 amino acids. Trimming removed 2 bases from V and 7 bases from J, with 14 bases in between. CDR3 DNA sequence: TGTGCCACCAGCAGAACAGGGCGCGGGGACGGGGAGCTGTTTTTT. Its translation is CATSRTGRGDGELFF.

This clonotype was seen a handful of times. This chain connects TRBV5-1 to TRBJ2-3; 12 nucleotides agree with TRBD1. CDR3 size: 15 residues. Germline V gives CDR1 SGHRS, CDR2 YFSETQ. The V segment lost 6 bases and the J segment 5 bases; nucleotides outside the gene matches: 7. CDR3 nucleotides: TGCGCCAGCATTCCCGGGACAGGGGGCAGAGATACGCAGTATTTT. Protein product: CASIPGTGGRDTQYF.

This chain links TRBV29-1 with TRBJ1-4; D gene ambiguous. Germline V lookup: CDR1 SQVTM, CDR2 ANQGSEA. This CDR3 contains 15 residues. V lost 4 bases and J 2 bases, leaving 14 bases between the germline ends. The CDR3 DNA follows: TGCAGCGTTGGGGCTGGATCGGTGACTAATGAAAAACTGTTTTTT. Amino acids: CSVGAGSVTNEKLFF.

J is TRBJ1-5 and V is TRBV6-5, with D unresolved. The CDR3 length is 14 residues. The germline CDR1 and CDR2 sequences are MNHEY and SVGAGI. Trimming removed 6 bases from V and 4 bases from J, with 13 bases in between. The CDR3 coding sequence is TGTGCCAGCAGCCAGGAGGCGTGGAATCAGCCCCAGCATTTT. Protein product: CASSQEAWNQPQHF.

This clonotype was seen ten or more times. The rearrangement joins TRBV5-1 to TRBJ2-7, with TRBD1 matching 9 bases. The V and J ends lost 1 base and 9 bases, in that order; junction bases with no gene match: 8. CDR1 SGHRS and CDR2 YFSETQ come from the germline V gene. The CDR3 is 14 amino acids. The CDR3 spells CASSLRQGDASQYF. In nucleotides, the CDR3 is TGCGCCAGCAGCTTGAGACAGGGGGACGCTTCGCAGTACTTC. Filled out from reference TRBV5-1 and TRBJ2-7, the complete variable domain reads KAGVTQTPRYLIKTRGQQVTLSCSPISGHRSVSWYQQTPGQGLQFLFEYFSETQRNKGNFPGRFSGRQFSNSRSEMNVSTLELGDSALYLCASSLRQGDASQYFGPGTRLTVT.

This clonotype has only a few counts. The chain carries TRBV12-3 or TRBV12-4 and TRBJ2-3, with a possible D match to TRBD2 (7 bases). The CDR3 sequence is 15 residues long. V lost 6 bases and J 2 bases, leaving 15 bases between the germline ends. In DNA form, the CDR3 reads TGTGCCAGCAGACGGGGGGCCGGTGACACAGATACGCAGTATTTT. Residues: CASRRGAGDTDTQYF.

The table lists this clonotype with a few counts. V usage is TRBV12-3 or TRBV12-4 and J usage is TRBJ2-2, with TRBD2 matching 10 bases. CDR3 length: 14 amino acids. Germline trimming cut 5 bases from V and 7 bases from J; bases unmatched to any gene: 4. CDR3 in DNA: TGTGCCAGCAGTGTCCTAGCGGGAGTCGGGGAGCTGTTTTTT. It translates to CASSVLAGVGELFF.

The chain is built from TRBV2 and TRBJ2-3, with D possibly matching TRBD1 (6 bases). The CDR3 consists of 15 residues. Trimming removed 6 bases at V and 4 bases at J, with 17 bases between. Germline V lookup: CDR1 SNHLY, CDR2 FYNNEI. The CDR3 DNA reads TGTGCCAGCAGGGCACTGACAGGTACCGCAGATACGCAGTATTTT. Translated, it gives CASRALTGTADTQYF.

This clonotype occurred a few times. The chain is built from TRBV3-1 and TRBJ2-5; 8 positions agree with TRBD2. V shed 3 bases and J 3 bases; nucleotides not matched to a gene: 3. CDR1 is LGHDT and CDR2 is YNNKEL in the germline V gene (reference sequence). This CDR3 comprises 14 residues. This chain's CDR3 is CASSHGTREETQYF. Written as DNA, the CDR3 is TGTGCCAGCAGCCACGGGACTAGAGAAGAGACCCAGTACTTC.

The chain recombines TRBV29-1 with TRBJ2-2, with TRBD1 as a possible D gene (6 bases). Trimming cost V 6 bases and J 2 bases, with 13 bases left between them. Germline values: CDR1 SQVTM, CDR2 ANQGSEA. CDR3 length: 14 residues. The CDR3 nucleotides read TGCAGCGTCCGATCAGGGGTTAACACCGGGGAGCTGTTTTTT. It translates to CSVRSGVNTGELFF.

The chain links TRBV24-1 to TRBJ2-2; tentative D call: TRBD2 (6 bases). The germline V and J ends were trimmed by 7 bases and 4 bases, with 12 bases remaining between them. In germline, CDR1 is KGHDR, CDR2 SFDVKD. This CDR3 has 14 amino acids. Here the CDR3 DNA reads TGTGCCACCAGGGAGGGGCGAGGCACCGGGGAGCTGTTTTTT. Its translation: CATREGRGTGELFF.

The sample holds one count of this clonotype. The chain combines TRBV12-3 or TRBV12-4 with TRBJ1-1, with TRBD1 as a possible D gene (5 bases). V was clipped by 3 bases and J by 5 bases, with 16 bases between them. There are 15 residues in the CDR3. The CDR3 spells CASSFGARLGTEAFF. Here the CDR3 DNA reads TGTGCCAGCAGTTTCGGGGCCCGGCTAGGGACTGAAGCTTTCTTT.

This clonotype was seen repeatedly, ten times or more. DNA of the CDR3: TGTGCCAGCAGCCCACGGGGGGGCACCGGGGAGCTGTTTTTT. This sequence encodes CASSPRGGTGELFF. V is TRBV6-5 and J is TRBJ2-2, with 8 bases matching TRBD2. The CDR3 is made up of 14 amino acids. Losses at the gene ends were 6 bases for V and 4 bases for J; bases not matched to a gene: 4. CDR1 is MNHEY and CDR2 is SVGAGI in the germline V gene.

This chain uses TRBV27 with TRBJ1-1; the match to TRBD1 covers 8 bases. CDR3 length: 13 amino acids. With V trimmed by 10 bases and J by 0 bases, 4 bases remained unmatched. Germline V gene sequence: CDR1 MNHEY, CDR2 SMNVEV (reference sequence). In nucleotides, the CDR3 is TGTGCCACCAAACAGGGGGTGAACACTGAAGCTTTCTTT. Residues: CATKQGVNTEAFF.

V usage is TRBV3-1 and J usage is TRBJ1-2; no definite D call. V was shortened by 5 bases and J by 4 bases, with 20 bases between the two germline ends. From germline, CDR1 is LGHDT and CDR2 YNNKEL (reference sequence). The CDR3 totals 16 residues. Here the CDR3 reads CASSEAGRQRPYGYTF. In nucleotides, the CDR3 is TGTGCCAGCAGCGAAGCCGGCAGGCAGAGACCCTATGGCTACACCTTC.

The chain has TRBV7-2 and TRBJ2-3, with D unresolved. V lost 1 base, J lost 0 bases, and 11 bases lay in between. CDR1 SGHTA and CDR2 FQGNSA come from the germline V gene. The CDR3 sequence is 16 residues long. The CDR3 nucleotides read TGTGCCAGCAGCTTAGTGGCCCTGACTAGCACAGATACGCAGTATTTT. This encodes CASSLVALTSTDTQYF. Complete variable domain (other parts from reference TRBV7-2 and TRBJ2-3): GAGVSQSPSNKVTEKGKDVELRCDPISGHTALYWYRQSLGQGLEFLIYFQGNSAPDKSGLPSDRFSAERTGGSVSTLTIQRTQQEDSAVYLCASSLVALTSTDTQYFGPGTRLTVL.